This T cell receptor beta chain was retrieved from a study of tumor-infiltrating lymphocytes in localized non-small cell lung cancer. Overall study context: Patients included smokers and never-smokers with various histologies, some sampled after neoadjuvant chemotherapy. Tumor tissue and non-adjacent uninvolved lung came from each patient.

Sequencing used immunoSEQ multiplex PCR; TCRdb keeps in-frame clones, though not all of them. Of 21,000 or so clones listed, 80% are singletons. This clone was recorded a few times. Its target is unknown. Whole-study findings and limits: Compared with uninvolved lung, tumors showed higher T cell infiltration by TCRbeta sequencing.

Germline V lookup: CDR1 GTSNPN, CDR2 SVGIG (reference sequence). This CDR3 is built from 13 residues. Deletions cut 2 bases from V and 3 bases from J, with 10 bases between. This chain uses TRBV30 with TRBJ1-1, with D unresolved. Sequencing was performed on lung tumor tissue. The TCR comes from a human donor with non-small cell lung cancer. The CDR3 DNA sequence: TGTGCCTGGAGTCGGACGGTTTACACTGAAGCTTTCTTT. Encoded protein: CAWSRTVYTEAFF.